This T cell receptor (beta chain) stems from a study of shared clonotypes between healthy human individuals. In the study overall: The people who gave samples were a couple of women and a few men aged 18 to 49.

Donors were healthy HIV-negative adults without recently reported acute infections or vaccinations. Each PCR replicate run on unsorted PBMC took in about 300 ng DNA, approximately 30,000 T cell genomes. Using immunoSEQ multiplex PCR, the repertoire was profiled, and TCRdb retains in-frame clones only, with some absent. The data show over 400,000 clones, with 70% to 85% seen just once and around 12% held by the top ten. The CDR3 loop spans 15 amino acids. V shed 4 bases and J shed 2 bases, with 12 bases lying between them. Germline V lookup: CDR1 MNHEY, CDR2 SVGAGI. This TCR came from a woman between 40 and 55 years old in good health. Some clones in this sample may be carry-over from other donors' samples. This chain links TRBV6-5 with TRBJ2-4, with D unclear. Sequencing input: PBMCs. The CDR3 DNA is TGTGCCAGCAGTTTCCACGAGGAGTCCAAAAACATTCAGTACTTC. Translated, it gives CASSFHEESKNIQYF.